Below are 12 T cell receptor beta chains sequenced from a single sample in a study of blood T cell repertoires in COVID-19. Assay: immunoSEQ multiplex PCR; the TCRdb copy retains only in-frame clones and omits some. The data hold more than 85,000 clones, with about 80% observed a single time. Sequenced material: peripheral blood. These receptors were taken from a man between 65 and 85 years old with acute or convalescent COVID-19.

The J gene is TRBJ1-1, the V gene TRBV30, with D unresolved. V lost 0 bases and J lost 2, with 16 bases in between. Germline CDR1 and CDR2: GTSNPN and SVGIG (reference sequence). The CDR3 sequence is 16 residues long. The CDR3: CAWSVLSPGRNTEAFF. CDR3 nucleotide sequence: TGTGCCTGGAGTGTACTATCCCCGGGGAGAAACACTGAAGCTTTCTTT.

This chain uses TRBV6-5 with TRBJ2-7; 10 bases match TRBD1. CDR1 and CDR2 from the germline V gene are MNHEY and SVGAGI. Trimming at V came to 2 bases and at J to 6 bases, leaving 7 bases not matched to a gene. This CDR3 comprises 15 residues. This chain's CDR3 is CASSYRGQGLFEQYF. Here the CDR3 DNA reads TGTGCCAGCAGTTACCGGGGACAGGGGCTTTTCGAGCAGTACTTC.

The chain links TRBV3-1 (or the pseudogene TRBV3-2) to TRBJ2-2, with TRBD2 matching over 14 bases. Per germline, CDR1 LGHDT and CDR2 YNNKEL (reference sequence). V was pared by 4 bases and J by 6 bases, with 7 bases of the junction left unmatched. CDR3 length: 17 amino acids. The CDR3 protein is CASSRRTSGGQAGELFF. CDR3 nucleotides: TGTGCCAGCAGCCGACGGACTAGCGGGGGGCAGGCCGGGGAGCTGTTTTTT.

This clone was seen a few times. V usage is TRBV7-8 and J usage is TRBJ1-5, with TRBD1 identical over 7 bases. The CDR3 contains 14 residues. Germline values: CDR1 SGHVS, CDR2 FQNEAQ. Germline trimming cut 6 bases from V and 8 bases from J; bases unmatched to any gene: 10. The CDR3 bases are TGTGCCAGCAGTCTAACAGGGGTCATTGAGCCCCAGCATTTT. Translating it yields CASSLTGVIEPQHF.

J is TRBJ1-2 and V is TRBV12-3 or TRBV12-4, with 7 bases matching TRBD1. This CDR3 has 13 amino acids. The junction had 4 bases not matched to a gene; V was cut back by 4 bases and J by 5 bases. Here the CDR3 DNA reads TGTGCCAGCAGTTCGGACAGGCGATATGGCTACACCTTC. This codes for CASSSDRRYGYTF.

The rearrangement uses TRBV10-3 and TRBJ1-1, with a tentative D call TRBD1 (6 bases). The CDR3 totals 14 residues. Germline V gene sequence: CDR1 ENHRY, CDR2 SYGVKD. The V end was cut by 8 bases, the J end by 1 base, with 14 bases between. In DNA, the CDR3 is TGTGCCATCGGGGGCTGGCCGGAGAACACTGAAGCTTTCTTT. It codes for CAIGGWPENTEAFF.

This clone was observed once. The rearrangement links TRBV14 to TRBJ1-3, with unresolved D. The germline CDR1 and CDR2 sequences are SGHDN and FVKESK. The length of the CDR3 is 12 residues. Trimming stripped 4 bases from V and 5 bases from J, with 6 bases between. CDR3: CASSLERNTIYF. The CDR3 bases are TGTGCCAGCAGCCTCGAGCGAAACACCATATATTTT.

The chain carries TRBV6-1 and TRBJ2-3, with D possibly TRBD1 on 6 matching bases. This CDR3 is 16 amino acids long. The germline gives CDR1 MNHNS, CDR2 SASEGT. V shed 2 bases and J shed 1 base, with 13 bases lying between them. The CDR3 region has the DNA TGTGCCAGCAGTGAAAGGGGCAGGGGAGGCACAGATACGCAGTATTTT. It yields the protein CASSERGRGGTDTQYF.

This clone was counted a single time. The chain uses TRBV7-2 and TRBJ1-4; 8 nucleotides agree with TRBD1. Germline CDR1 reads SGHTA; CDR2 reads FQGNSA. With V trimmed by 5 bases and J by 7 bases, 6 bases remained unmatched. The CDR3 is made up of 14 amino acids. CDR3 sequence reads: CASSVDRGGEKLFF. The CDR3 DNA sequence: TGTGCCAGCAGCGTAGACAGGGGTGGTGAAAAACTGTTTTTT.

The genes are TRBV5-1 and TRBJ1-2; 7 nucleotides match TRBD1. The length of the CDR3 is 11 residues. V trimming: 4 bases; J trimming: 7 bases; junction bases outside the gene matches: 1. The germline gives CDR1 SGHRS, CDR2 YFSETQ. The CDR3 region is CASSRQGGYTF. The CDR3 DNA follows: TGCGCCAGCAGCCGACAGGGTGGCTACACCTTC.

This chain connects TRBV5-6 to TRBJ1-2; 7 nucleotides match TRBD1. Germline V gene data show CDR1 as SGHDT and CDR2 as YYEEEE. V trimming: 2 bases; J trimming: 0 bases; junction bases outside the gene matches: 4. The CDR3 extends over 15 amino acids. CDR3 bases: TGTGCCAGCAGCTTCCGGGACAGAGCTAACTATGGCTACACCTTC. Translating it yields CASSFRDRANYGYTF.

The chain combines TRBV2 with TRBJ1-4; 9 bases align to TRBD1. After removal of 6 bases from V and 8 bases from J, the junction contained 10 bases not matched to a gene. The CDR3 is made up of 15 amino acids. Germline V gene sequence: CDR1 SNHLY, CDR2 FYNNEI. The CDR3 reads CASSKGTGSSEKLFF. The CDR3 nucleotides read TGTGCCAGCAGCAAAGGGACAGGGAGTTCGGAAAAACTGTTTTTT.